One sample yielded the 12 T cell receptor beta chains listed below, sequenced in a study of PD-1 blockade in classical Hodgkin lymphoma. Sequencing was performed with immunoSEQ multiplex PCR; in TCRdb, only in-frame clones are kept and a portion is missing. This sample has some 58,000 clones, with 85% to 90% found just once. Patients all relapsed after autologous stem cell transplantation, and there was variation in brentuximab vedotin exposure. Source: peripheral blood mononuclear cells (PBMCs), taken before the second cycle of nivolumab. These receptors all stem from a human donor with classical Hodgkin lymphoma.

The CDR3 DNA sequence: TGTGCCAAGGACAGGGGACCGGGGGAGACCCAGTACTTC. Translation: CAKDRGPGETQYF. The V gene is TRBV21-1, the J gene TRBJ2-5; TRBD1, the table's D call, was not compared with the DNA. TRBV21-1 is recorded as a pseudogene. CDR3 length: 13 residues.

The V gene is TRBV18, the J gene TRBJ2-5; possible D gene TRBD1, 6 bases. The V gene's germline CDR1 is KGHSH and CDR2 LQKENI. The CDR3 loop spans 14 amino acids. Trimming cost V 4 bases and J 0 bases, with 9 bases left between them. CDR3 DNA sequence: TGTGCCAGCTCACGGGGGCTTAACCAAGAGACCCAGTACTTC. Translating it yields CASSRGLNQETQYF.

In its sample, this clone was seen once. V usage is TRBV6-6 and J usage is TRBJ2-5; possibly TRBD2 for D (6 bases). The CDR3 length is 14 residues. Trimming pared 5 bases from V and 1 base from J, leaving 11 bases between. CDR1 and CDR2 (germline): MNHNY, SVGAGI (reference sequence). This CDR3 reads CASSVRGTQETQYF. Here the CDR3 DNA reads TGTGCCAGCAGTGTCCGGGGGACCCAAGAGACCCAGTACTTC.

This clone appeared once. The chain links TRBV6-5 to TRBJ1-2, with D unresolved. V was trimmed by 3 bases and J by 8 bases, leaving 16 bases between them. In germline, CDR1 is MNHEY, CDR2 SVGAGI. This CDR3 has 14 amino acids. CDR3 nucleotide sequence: TGTGCCAGCAGTTATCAAAGCGGACCTTACGGCTACACCTTC. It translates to CASSYQSGPYGYTF.

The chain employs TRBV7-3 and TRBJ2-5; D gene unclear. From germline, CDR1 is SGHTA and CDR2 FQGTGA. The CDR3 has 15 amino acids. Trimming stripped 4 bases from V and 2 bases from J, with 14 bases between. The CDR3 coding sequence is TGTGCCAGCAGCTCGGCCGGCGGCAGACAAGAGACCCAGTACTTC. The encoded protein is CASSSAGGRQETQYF.

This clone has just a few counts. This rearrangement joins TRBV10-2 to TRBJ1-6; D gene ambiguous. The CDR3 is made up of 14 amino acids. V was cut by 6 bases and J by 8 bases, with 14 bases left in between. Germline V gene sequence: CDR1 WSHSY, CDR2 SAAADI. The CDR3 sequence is CASSPGRGYSPLHF. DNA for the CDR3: TGCGCCAGCAGCCCGGGCCGGGGTTATTCACCCCTCCACTTT.

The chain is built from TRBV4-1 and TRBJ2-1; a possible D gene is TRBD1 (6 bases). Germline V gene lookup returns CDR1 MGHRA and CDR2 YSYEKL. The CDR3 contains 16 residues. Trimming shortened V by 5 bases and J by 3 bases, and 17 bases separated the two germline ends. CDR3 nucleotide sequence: TGCGCCAGCAGCGGTCTTCCAGGGGAATACTACAATGAGCAGTTCTTC. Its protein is CASSGLPGEYYNEQFF.

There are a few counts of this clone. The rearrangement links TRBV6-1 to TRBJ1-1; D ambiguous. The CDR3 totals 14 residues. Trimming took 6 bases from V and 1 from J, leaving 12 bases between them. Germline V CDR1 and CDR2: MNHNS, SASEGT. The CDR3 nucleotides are TGTGCCAGCAGCAGGAAGGGTGCGAACACTGAAGCTTTCTTT. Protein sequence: CASSRKGANTEAFF.

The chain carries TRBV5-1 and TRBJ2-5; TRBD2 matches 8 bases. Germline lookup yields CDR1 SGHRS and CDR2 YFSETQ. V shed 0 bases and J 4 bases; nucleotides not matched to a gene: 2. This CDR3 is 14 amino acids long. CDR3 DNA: TGCGCCAGCAGCTTGGGGCGGGGGGCAGAGACCCAGTACTTC. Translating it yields CASSLGRGAETQYF.

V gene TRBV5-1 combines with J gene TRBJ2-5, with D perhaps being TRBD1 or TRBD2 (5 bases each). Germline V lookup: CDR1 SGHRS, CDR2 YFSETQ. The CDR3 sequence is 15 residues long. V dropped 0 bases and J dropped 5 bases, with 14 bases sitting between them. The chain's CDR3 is CASSLESGRGETQYF. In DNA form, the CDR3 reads TGCGCCAGCAGCTTGGAATCAGGGAGAGGGGAGACCCAGTACTTC.

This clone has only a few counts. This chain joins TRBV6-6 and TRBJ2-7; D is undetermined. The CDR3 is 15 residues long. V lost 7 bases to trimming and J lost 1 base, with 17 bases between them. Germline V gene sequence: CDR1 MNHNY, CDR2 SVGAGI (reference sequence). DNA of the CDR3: TGTGCCAGCACCAATGGGAAAGGGATTTCCTACGAGCAGTACTTC. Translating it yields CASTNGKGISYEQYF.

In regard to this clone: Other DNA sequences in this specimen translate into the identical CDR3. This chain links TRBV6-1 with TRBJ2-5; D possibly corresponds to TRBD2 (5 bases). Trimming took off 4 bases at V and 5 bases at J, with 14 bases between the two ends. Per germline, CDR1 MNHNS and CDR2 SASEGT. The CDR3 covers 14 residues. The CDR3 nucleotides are TGTGCCAGCAGTGCAGCGGTGTCGGGGGAGACCCAGTACTTC. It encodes CASSAAVSGETQYF.